The clone carrying this T cell receptor beta chain was observed a handful of times. Its target is not known. These data come from a study of blood T cells in healthy people across ages. Regarding the study as a whole: Among long-lived donors, naive CD4+ cells were more numerous and diversity higher than in aged donors. Observed TCR beta diversity showed a strong correlation with the percentage of naive T cells as measured by flow cytometry. The CMV status of each donor remained undetermined, and this could have confounded shifts in expanded clonotypes.

Germline V lookup: CDR1 SQVTM, CDR2 ANQGSEA. The CDR3 loop spans 17 amino acids. Trimming took 0 bases from V and 4 from J, leaving 21 bases between them. Isolation per sample recovered at least 6.5 million PBMCs. Using a J-beta primer mix together with a sample-barcoded 5' primer, a second PCR was run for about 7 to 12 cycles. TCRdb independently ran MiXCR on the 5' RACE reads; one entry per CDR3 protein. The table lists under 800,000 distinct CDR3 sequences, around 40% of them singletons. This receptor was obtained from a woman between 55 and 75 years old in good health. Source material: blood. The chain recombines TRBV29-1 with TRBJ1-2, with a tentative D call TRBD1 (6 bases). The CDR3 region is CSVEEQGGGDPIYGYTF. The CDR3 bases are TGCAGCGTTGAAGAGCAGGGAGGGGGGGACCCCATCTATGGCTACACCTTC.